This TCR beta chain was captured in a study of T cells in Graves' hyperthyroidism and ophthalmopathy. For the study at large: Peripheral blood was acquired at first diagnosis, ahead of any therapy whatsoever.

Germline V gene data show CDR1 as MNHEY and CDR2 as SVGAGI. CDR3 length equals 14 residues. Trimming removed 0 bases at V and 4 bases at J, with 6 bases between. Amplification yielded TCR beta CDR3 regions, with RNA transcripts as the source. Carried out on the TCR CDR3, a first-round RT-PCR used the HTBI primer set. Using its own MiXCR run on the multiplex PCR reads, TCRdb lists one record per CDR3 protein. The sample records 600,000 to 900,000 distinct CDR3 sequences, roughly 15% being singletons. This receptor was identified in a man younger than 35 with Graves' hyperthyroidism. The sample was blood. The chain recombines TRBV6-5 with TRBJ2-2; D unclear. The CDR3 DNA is TGTGCCAGCAGTTACTCCGGTCTCACCGGGGAGCTGTTTTTT. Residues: CASSYSGLTGELFF.